The present T cell receptor beta chain was sequenced within a study of shared clonotypes between healthy human individuals (dated by TCRdb to 2018 to 2020). For the wider study: The cohort included three men and a couple of women between 18 and 49 years of age. The study deeply sequenced blood TCR repertoires of roughly five healthy adults to estimate repertoire size and the extent of clonotype sharing between individuals. Leukapheresis yielded between about 0.85 and 10 billion PBMCs per donor. Different laboratories and diverse techniques were used to prepare libraries and sequence TCR repertoires, to increase sequencing depth and limit assay-specific biases. General study outcomes and caveats: Because the study included a small number of donors, the genetic and exposure-history diversity represented was limited. Pairwise subsampling led to the expectation that sequencing depth would affect the degree of clonotype sharing among donors. Sampling was restricted to blood, and TCR repertoires in tissue are likely to differ from TCR repertoires in blood.

The donors were healthy, HIV-negative adults who had no recently reported acute infections or vaccinations. Only Caucasian adults living in Nashville, Tennessee, USA were represented among the donors. For unsorted samples, 90 million to 95 million PBMCs were counted, and genomic DNA was extracted using the QIAamp DNA Blood Mini kit. Blood was collected by leukapheresis, and PBMCs were isolated by Ficoll-Histopaque density gradient centrifugation and then cryopreserved in liquid nitrogen vapor phase. TCR CDR3 regions were amplified from genomic DNA by multiplex PCR using the deep immunoSEQ assay. Extracted genomic DNA from each cell subset was spread evenly across all wells of several immunoSEQ 96-well plates, with each plate serving as a replicate. For unsorted PBMC, each replicate PCR was loaded with roughly 270 ng genomic DNA, equivalent to tens of thousands of T cell genomes. Ten immunoSEQ deep assay plates were used to sequence unsorted PBMC genomic DNA. Purified libraries were measured with a Qubit 3.0 fluorometer, size-checked on a Bioanalyzer 2100, and measured again with the KAPA Library Quantification kit. Every immunoSEQ 96-well plate was sequenced on a separate single-read 150-cycle Illumina NextSeq 550 flow cell. In the source study's methods: Because the immunoSEQ output included only junctional sequences and no quality scores, the filtering could not be the same as the filtering used for full-length reads. To assign V/J genes and CDR3, sequences were annotated against IMGT germline references using PyIR, a Python wrapper for IgBLAST v1.9. Reads were filtered out if the reads had weak V/J assignments (E-value above 1e-6), no CDR3, stop codons, out-of-frame junctions, or ambiguous translated residues. V3J clonotypes were defined as sequences sharing the same inferred V gene, J gene, and CDR3 amino acid sequence. Percentage overlap between repertoires was calculated by dividing the number of shared unique clonotypes by the size of the smaller repertoire. Richness of each repertoire was evaluated using RTK rarefaction, the Chao1 estimator, and Recon v2.1 estimates of unobserved clonotypes. TCRdb retrieved this table from immuneACCESS and kept in-frame rearrangements only. Not all clones are present; in checked studies, unresolved V genes account for under half, and no reason is known for the remainder. D and trimming come from the DNA, and the V and J calls and clone size come from that table. The sample profile shows about half a million clones; about 72% of them were found once. Clones ranked in the top ten supply more than 10% of the sample.

CDR1 and CDR2, looked up from the germline V gene, are SGHTA and FQGTGA. The trim is 5 bases for V and 9 bases for J, with a gap of 19 bases between the germline ends. The CDR3 runs 14 amino acids, cysteine and phenylalanine included. The DNA shown is the 42-base CDR3, in frame from base 1. In the case of this clone: The antigen this receptor binds is unknown. It has no much larger one-base neighbor in the sample; base qualities were not kept.

Sequencing was performed on PBMCs. This TCR derives from a middle-aged woman in good health. Some clones in this sample may be carry-over from other donors' samples. The V and J genes are TRBV7-3 and TRBJ2-5; TRBD2 is a possible D gene, resting on 6 matching bases. Read as DNA, the sequence is TGTGCCAGCAGCCCAGCGTCAGCCGGCGGGGCCCAGTACTTC. This translates into CASSPASAGGAQYF.